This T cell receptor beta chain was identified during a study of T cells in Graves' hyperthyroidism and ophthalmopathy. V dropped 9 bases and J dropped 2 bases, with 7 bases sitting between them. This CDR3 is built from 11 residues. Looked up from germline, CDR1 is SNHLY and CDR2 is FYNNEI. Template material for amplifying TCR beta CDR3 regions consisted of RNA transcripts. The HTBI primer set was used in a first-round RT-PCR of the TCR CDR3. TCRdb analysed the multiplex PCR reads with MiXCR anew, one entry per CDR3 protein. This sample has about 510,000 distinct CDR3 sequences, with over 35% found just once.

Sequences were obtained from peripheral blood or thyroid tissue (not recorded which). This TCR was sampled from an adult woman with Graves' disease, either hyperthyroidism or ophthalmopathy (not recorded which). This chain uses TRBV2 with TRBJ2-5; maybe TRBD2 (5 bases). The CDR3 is CARLVQETQYF. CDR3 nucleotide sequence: TGTGCCAGACTAGTTCAAGAGACCCAGTACTTC.